The 4 T cell receptor beta chains below all came from one sample that was sequenced in a study of STAT5B mutations in CD4+ large granular lymphocyte leukemia. Here immunoSEQ multiplex PCR was the method, and the copy in TCRdb shows in-frame clones only, minus some. The sample has about 30,000 clones, 70% to 80% seen once; the top ten hold over 0.4%. Sequencing input: CD4+ T cells from blood buffy coats. These receptors came from a human donor in good health.

This chain uses TRBV30 with TRBJ1-2, with no clear D. Germline assignment: CDR1 GTSNPN and CDR2 SVGIG (reference sequence). With 2 bases removed from V and 5 bases from J, the gap between germline ends came to 9 bases. The CDR3 contains 12 residues. The CDR3, as DNA: TGTGCCTGGAGTCAAGACGGATATGGCTACACCTTC. It is translated as CAWSQDGYGYTF.

This clone was counted once. The chain carries TRBV9 and TRBJ1-2; 9 bases agree with TRBD1. J lost 4 bases, V lost 0 bases, and 4 bases had no gene match. Germline CDR1 SGDLS, CDR2 YYNGEE. The CDR3 extends over 15 amino acids. CDR3 residues: CASSVEQGALYGYTF. The CDR3 coding sequence is TGTGCCAGCAGCGTAGAACAGGGGGCCCTCTATGGCTACACCTTC.

The V gene is TRBV7-2, the J gene TRBJ1-2; weak D call: TRBD1 (6 bases). Per germline, CDR1 SGHTA and CDR2 FQGNSA. The V and J ends lost 5 bases and 7 bases respectively, with 11 bases between them. This CDR3 contains 12 residues. Here the CDR3 DNA reads TGTGCCAGCAGCGTGGGACAAAGTGGCTACACCTTC. Protein product: CASSVGQSGYTF.

V and J are TRBV18 and TRBJ2-2; D is tentatively TRBD1 or TRBD2 (6 bases each). The CDR3 is made up of 15 amino acids. From germline, CDR1 is KGHSH and CDR2 LQKENI. V was pared by 6 bases and J by 1 base, with 12 bases between. This chain's CDR3 is CASSRDIENTGELFF. Written as DNA, the CDR3 is TGTGCCAGCTCGCGGGACATCGAGAACACCGGGGAGCTGTTTTTT.